What follows are 7 T cell receptor beta chains derived from one specimen sequenced in a study of human T cells and chemical hapten exposure (dated by TCRdb to about 2021). Library creation used RACE. Sequencing was performed on a NextSeq 500. The public reads were reanalyzed by TCRdb: fastp trimming at Q25, MiXCR alignment, in-frame beta chains only. CDR3 protein sequences are deduplicated, and each keeps its most common genes and DNA. Recorded for this sample are under 200,000 distinct CDR3 sequences; 13% to 15% of them occurred a single time. The ten largest clonotypes hold 1.7% of the sample. The label giving this sample's time point can be read as: patch test 1, 2 weeks after DPC sensitization. This specimen's treatment or condition label, per the study, means: therapeutic diphenylcyclopropenone sensitization with weekly scalp DPC. The source material was whole blood, sampled in connection with sensitization to the hapten diphenylcyclopropenone (DPC). The receptors shown here come from a woman in her 30s with alopecia areata. Some clones in this sample may be carry-over from other donors' samples.

This clonotype has just a few counts. The J gene is TRBJ2-1, the V gene TRBV12-3 or TRBV12-4; TRBD2 matches at 7 bases. This CDR3 comprises 14 residues. Trimming at V came to 6 bases and at J to 9 bases, leaving 11 bases not matched to a gene. CDR3 sequence (DNA): TGTGCCAGCAGGAGCGGGGTTCAATCCGGTGAGCAGTTCTTC. Translation: CASRSGVQSGEQFF.

This clonotype occurred a few times. An end of the junction does not agree with germline; a read error may underlie this. This chain connects TRBV6-7 to TRBJ2-2, with a tentative D call TRBD1 (6 bases). TRBV6-7 is an ORF for which the function is uncertain. The CDR3 is 16 residues long. The CDR3 is CASSISDRTKTGELFF. DNA of the CDR3: TGTGCCAGCAGTATAAGTGACAGGACGAAAACCGGGGAGCTGTTTTTT.

In this sample, this clonotype turned up many times. For the CDR3, the DNA is TGTGCCAGCAGTTCGTGGACTAGCGAATACAATGAGCAGTTCTTC. Its protein is CASSSWTSEYNEQFF. This chain joins TRBV27 and TRBJ2-1; 9 positions match TRBD2. V dropped 4 bases and J dropped 4; count of bases not matched to a gene: 5. CDR1 and CDR2 from the germline V gene are MNHEY and SMNVEV (reference sequence). This CDR3 region has 15 residues.

This clonotype showed up just a few times. The genes are TRBV4-1 and TRBJ1-1, with D maybe TRBD1 (5 bases). Germline V gene sequence: CDR1 MGHRA, CDR2 YSYEKL. The V and J ends lost 5 bases and 0 bases respectively, with 25 bases between them. The CDR3 extends over 19 amino acids. CDR3 nucleotide sequence: TGCGCCAGCAGCGAACCGCAAAACCCGGGGGGGAAGATGAACACTGAAGCTTTCTTT. Translated, it gives CASSEPQNPGGKMNTEAFF.

This clonotype was counted between two and nine times. The genes are TRBV11-2 and TRBJ2-6; no definite D call. This CDR3 has 15 amino acids. Per the germline V gene, CDR1 is SGHAT and CDR2 is FQNNGV. Trimming pared 4 bases from V and 1 base from J, leaving 8 bases between. The CDR3 region is CASSYRASGANVLTF. CDR3 in DNA: TGTGCCAGCAGCTATCGGGCTTCTGGGGCCAACGTCCTGACTTTC.

The chain has TRBV18 and TRBJ2-5; 9 bases are shared with TRBD1. V was clipped by 3 bases and J by 2 bases; unmatched bases: 4. Germline V gene data show CDR1 as KGHSH and CDR2 as LQKENI. The CDR3 is 15 residues long. The CDR3 reads CASSPGQGSQETQYF. The CDR3 DNA sequence: TGTGCCAGCTCACCGGGACAGGGCTCACAAGAGACCCAGTACTTC.

This clonotype was counted ten times or more. The rearrangement links TRBV7-9 to TRBJ2-3; D gene ambiguous. V lost 5 bases and J 3 bases, leaving 15 bases between the germline ends. The germline CDR1 and CDR2 sequences are SEHNR and FQNEAQ (reference sequence). The CDR3 runs 15 residues. The DNA for the CDR3 is TGTGCCAGCAGCGCGGACCGATCGGAGACAGATACGCAGTATTTT. Protein sequence: CASSADRSETDTQYF.